This T cell receptor (beta chain) was sequenced in a study of Tregs in tolerant kidney transplant recipients. Points from the study as a whole: Changing PCR primers prevented nucleotide comparison between some patients' samples. Biological reproducibility was not directly addressed in this study.

As to this clone: Antigen unknown.

Thawed PBMCs were FACS-sorted into unstimulated CD4+CD25+CD127- regulatory T cells, CD4+CD25- non-regulatory cells, CD4 and CD8 cells. Before regulatory T cell sorting, thawed PBMCs rested overnight at 37°C in about 200 IU/ml IL-2. Clones were read by immunoSEQ multiplex PCR, and TCRdb kept only the in-frame ones, dropping some. The sample shows about 73,000 clones, roughly 90% of them seen only once. Trimming pared 11 bases from V and 6 bases from J, leaving 16 bases between. This CDR3 contains 13 residues. Germline V gene data show CDR1 as MDHEN and CDR2 as SYDVKM. The material sequenced was Tregs from blood, taken before the transplant. The receptor was isolated from a human donor who received a combined kidney and bone marrow transplant. The gene calls are TRBV28 and TRBJ1-4; tentative D call: TRBD1 (5 bases). The CDR3 loop reads CASKRGFDEKLFF. The CDR3 DNA reads as TGTGCCTCCAAACGGGGCTTTGATGAAAAACTGTTTTTT.